The clone carrying this T cell receptor (beta chain) was counted between two and nine times. Its antigen is unidentified. This sample stems from a study of identical twins. Findings and caveats of the study: Alpha sequences out of frame and shared by twins had excess low generation probability.

In TCRdb, the 5' RACE reads were re-called with MiXCR into one record per CDR3 protein. This sample has more than 600,000 distinct CDR3 sequences, with 18% found just once. Germline V gene data show CDR1 as DFQATT and CDR2 as SNEGSKA (reference sequence). This CDR3 has 10 residues. V dropped 0 bases and J dropped 8 bases, with 4 bases sitting between them. In addition, the sample was reused for a study of T cells expressing NK-cell markers. That report notes: Investigators obtained TCR beta repertoires from sorted CD3+CD56+NKG2C+, CD3+CD56+NKG2C- and CD3+CD56-NKG2C+ T cells. There were a few donors in whom these clonotypes also led the CD3+CD56-NKG2C+ fraction.

The source material was PBMCs. The clonotype comes from a woman between 18 and 30 years old in good health. The J gene is TRBJ1-2, the V gene TRBV20-1; D remains ambiguous. CDR3 sequence reads: CSARDQGYTF. The DNA of the CDR3 is TGCAGTGCTAGAGACCAGGGCTACACCTTC.